This passage covers 18 T cell receptor beta chains from one sample sequenced in a study of blood T cell repertoires in COVID-19. Measured with immunoSEQ multiplex PCR; TCRdb has only the in-frame clones, and not every one. Of around 56,000 clones in the sample, approximately 81% were seen once. Sequencing input: peripheral blood. Receptors originate from a woman aged 80 or over with active or convalescent COVID-19.

A few counts support this clone. In nucleotides, the CDR3 is TGTGCCAGTAGTATGTTCAGGATAAACACCGGGGAGCTGTTTTTT. It codes for CASSMFRINTGELFF. V and J are TRBV19 and TRBJ2-2; D unclear. V was shortened by 3 bases and J by 2 bases, with 10 bases between the two germline ends. Germline loops: CDR1 LNHDA, CDR2 SQIVND (reference sequence). The CDR3 extends over 15 amino acids.

V is TRBV7-2 and J is TRBJ2-3; D might be TRBD2 (5 bases). CDR1 SGHTA and CDR2 FQGNSA come from the germline V gene. The CDR3 contains 14 residues. Trimming removed 4 bases at V and 0 bases at J, with 8 bases between. CDR3: CASSSRASTDTQYF. The DNA of the CDR3 is TGTGCCAGCAGCTCGCGGGCGAGCACAGATACGCAGTATTTT.

The chain carries TRBV12-5 and TRBJ2-1; TRBD1 agrees at 8 bases. V shed 0 bases, J shed 16 bases, and the junction held 11 bases outside the gene matches. Looked up from germline, CDR1 is LGHNT and CDR2 is FRNRAP. CDR3 size: 14 residues. The CDR3 nucleotides are TGTGCTAGTGGTTTGGTACTGTCGGACAGGGAAATCTTCTTC. It encodes CASGLVLSDREIFF.

This clone was found a few times. The V gene is TRBV5-8, the J gene TRBJ1-1, with D perhaps matching TRBD1 (6 bases). Germline V gene sequence: CDR1 SGHTS, CDR2 YDEGEE. With 5 bases removed from V and 0 bases from J, the gap between germline ends came to 26 bases. The CDR3 has 19 amino acids. This chain's CDR3 is CASSPKGGASHGMNTEAFF. The CDR3 coding sequence is TGTGCCAGCAGTCCCAAGGGGGGGGCGTCCCACGGAATGAACACTGAAGCTTTCTTT.

V usage is TRBV11-2 and J usage is TRBJ2-7; 9 positions agree with TRBD2. Germline V gene lookup returns CDR1 SGHAT and CDR2 FQNNGV. V lost 1 base and J lost 1; bases outside the gene matches: 2. This CDR3 is 15 amino acids long. This CDR3 is CASSLGRGGSYEQYF. In DNA form, the CDR3 reads TGTGCCAGCAGCTTAGGGCGGGGGGGATCCTACGAGCAGTACTTC.

This clone appeared a single time. V and J are TRBV29-1 and TRBJ2-5; maybe TRBD2 (5 bases). V was shortened by 4 bases and J by 4 bases, with 10 bases between the two germline ends. The CDR3 is made up of 12 amino acids. The germline V gene encodes CDR1 SQVTM and CDR2 ANQGSEA. The CDR3 DNA reads TGCAGCGTTGCCCGCGGAGGAGAGACCCAGTACTTC. The encoded protein is CSVARGGETQYF.

This chain links TRBV7-9 with TRBJ1-3; no clear D. CDR1 and CDR2 from the germline V gene are SEHNR and FQNEAQ (reference sequence). This CDR3 has 13 amino acids. The germline V and J ends were trimmed by 4 bases and 4 bases, with 8 bases remaining between them. The CDR3 protein is CASSSAGGNTIYF. CDR3 DNA: TGTGCCAGCAGCTCCGCGGGGGGAAACACCATATATTTT.

The chain recombines TRBV6-5 with TRBJ1-1; 7 bases map to TRBD1. This CDR3 has 14 residues. CDR1 MNHEY and CDR2 SVGAGI come from the germline V gene. CDR3 sequence (DNA): TGTGGCACGCGGGACAGAATGTTAAACACTGAAGCTTTCTTT. Residues: CGTRDRMLNTEAFF.

J is TRBJ1-2 and V is TRBV15; D gene uncertain. Germline assignment: CDR1 LNHNV and CDR2 YYDKDF (reference sequence). Trimming took off 5 bases at V and 2 bases at J, with 15 bases between the two ends. The CDR3 is 15 amino acids. The CDR3 region is CATSLARGRNYGYTF. CDR3 nucleotide sequence: TGTGCCACCAGCCTAGCCCGGGGTAGGAACTATGGCTACACCTTC. Looking up the rest from reference TRBV15 and TRBJ1-2 gives the full variable domain: DAMVIQNPRYQVTQFGKPVTLSCSQTLNHNVMYWYQQKSSQAPKLLFHYYDKDFNNEADTPDNFQSRRPNTSFCFLDIRSPGLGDTAMYLCATSLARGRNYGYTFGSGTRLTVV.

This chain joins TRBV4-3 and TRBJ1-6, with 10 bases identical to TRBD1. V dropped 0 bases and J dropped 7; count of bases not matched to a gene: 3. Germline loops: CDR1 LGHNA, CDR2 YSLEER. The CDR3 is made up of 16 amino acids. CDR3 sequence reads: CASSQEMGQGNSPLHF. The CDR3 DNA follows: TGCGCCAGCAGCCAAGAAATGGGACAGGGGAATTCACCCCTCCACTTT.

In this sample, this clone turned up a few times. The V gene is TRBV19, the J gene TRBJ1-4, with D tentatively TRBD1 (5 bases). The CDR3 runs 14 residues. CDR1 LNHDA and CDR2 SQIVND come from the germline V gene (reference sequence). The V end lost 3 bases, the J end lost 6 bases, and 11 bases lay between the germline ends. CDR3 protein: CASSIGHGYEKLFF. CDR3 sequence (DNA): TGTGCCAGTAGTATCGGACATGGCTATGAAAAACTGTTTTTT.

The chain uses TRBV5-4 and TRBJ2-2; 8 bases fit TRBD2. Per the germline V gene, CDR1 is SGHNT and CDR2 is YYREEE (reference sequence). The V segment lost 4 bases and the J segment 0 bases; nucleotides outside the gene matches: 5. The CDR3 totals 16 residues. Here the CDR3 reads CASSKRAGANTGELFF. CDR3 sequence (DNA): TGTGCCAGCAGCAAACGAGCGGGGGCGAACACCGGGGAGCTGTTTTTT.

The chain carries TRBV24-1 and TRBJ2-1; 9 nucleotides match TRBD2. Germline V gives CDR1 KGHDR, CDR2 SFDVKD. The CDR3 spans 15 residues. J gave up 8 bases and V 4 bases, and 8 bases lay outside the gene matches. CDR3 protein: CATSEMASGVDEQFF. The DNA for the CDR3 is TGTGCCACCAGTGAGATGGCTAGCGGGGTCGATGAGCAGTTCTTC.

A few counts support this clone. The rearrangement joins TRBV20-1 to TRBJ1-3; perhaps TRBD1 as D (6 bases). The CDR3 has 13 residues. V lost 3 bases, J lost 7 bases, and 13 bases lay in between. Germline lookup yields CDR1 DFQATT and CDR2 SNEGSKA (reference sequence). CDR3 sequence: CSASWGGWNTIYF. The CDR3 bases are TGCAGTGCTAGTTGGGGGGGCTGGAACACCATATATTTT.

The chain has TRBV5-5 and TRBJ1-2; D is uncertain. Deletions cut 2 bases from V and 7 bases from J, with 12 bases between. CDR1 is SGHKS and CDR2 is YYEKEE in the germline V gene (reference sequence). The length of the CDR3 is 13 residues. This CDR3 reads CASSFESAGGYTF. The CDR3 DNA reads as TGTGCCAGCAGCTTTGAGAGTGCTGGTGGCTACACCTTC.

The table lists this clone with a count of one. The CDR3 region is CASRRGGAEKLFF. Here the CDR3 DNA reads TGTGCCAGCCGGAGGGGGGGGGCTGAAAAACTGTTTTTT. This chain joins TRBV28 and TRBJ1-4; a possible D gene is TRBD1 (6 bases). CDR3 size: 13 residues. Trimming removed 8 bases at V and 7 bases at J, with 14 bases between. Germline-derived CDR1 and CDR2 are MDHEN and SYDVKM.

V usage is TRBV12-3 or TRBV12-4 and J usage is TRBJ1-2, with D possibly TRBD1 on 5 matching bases. The CDR3 is 13 residues long. Trimming stripped 7 bases from V and 1 base from J, with 10 bases between. Here the CDR3 reads CASTPRVNYGYTF. Written as DNA, the CDR3 is TGTGCCAGCACCCCCAGGGTTAACTATGGCTACACCTTC.

V is TRBV7-2 and J is TRBJ1-2, with a tentative D call TRBD1 (5 bases). Between the trimmed V and J ends, which lost 5 bases and 5 bases, there was a span of 18 bases. CDR1 is SGHTA and CDR2 is FQGNSA in the germline V gene. The CDR3 is 15 residues long. The CDR3 here is CASSLGDLSMYGYTF. DNA of the CDR3: TGTGCCAGCAGCCTAGGGGACTTATCGATGTATGGCTACACCTTC. The whole variable domain, remainder taken from reference TRBV7-2 and TRBJ1-2, is GAGVSQSPSNKVTEKGKDVELRCDPISGHTALYWYRQSLGQGLEFLIYFQGNSAPDKSGLPSDRFSAERTGGSVSTLTIQRTQQEDSAVYLCASSLGDLSMYGYTFGSGTRLTVV.